This T cell receptor (beta chain) comes out of a study of blood T cell repertoires in COVID-19. Germline V gene lookup returns CDR1 SGHVS and CDR2 FQNEAQ. This CDR3 region has 15 residues. With 3 bases removed from V and 6 bases from J, the gap between germline ends came to 18 bases. Produced via immunoSEQ multiplex PCR; TCRdb's table is partial and in-frame only. The sample shows 30,000 to 35,000 clones, about 93% of them seen only once. Material for sequencing was peripheral blood. The origin of this receptor is a human donor in a cohort sampled during active COVID-19. The chain uses TRBV7-8 and TRBJ2-7, with D possibly matching TRBD2 (7 bases). CDR3 DNA sequence: TGTGCCAGCAGCTTCATCGGGGGGCGGGAGTCCGAGCAGTACTTC. Its translation is CASSFIGGRESEQYF.